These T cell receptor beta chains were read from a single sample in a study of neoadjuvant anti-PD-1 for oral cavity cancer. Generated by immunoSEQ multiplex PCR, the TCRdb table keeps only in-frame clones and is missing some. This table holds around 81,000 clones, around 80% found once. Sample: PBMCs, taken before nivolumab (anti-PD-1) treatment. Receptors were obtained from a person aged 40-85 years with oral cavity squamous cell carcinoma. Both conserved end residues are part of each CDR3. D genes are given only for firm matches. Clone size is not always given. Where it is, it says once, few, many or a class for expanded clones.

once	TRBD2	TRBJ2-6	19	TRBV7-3	TGTGCCAGCAGCTTAGGGACTAGCGGGGACCTTTCTGGGGCCAACGTCCTGACTTTC	CASSLGTSGDLSGANVLTF
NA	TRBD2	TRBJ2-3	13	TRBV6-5	TGTGCCAGCAGTGACCCTACTAGCGGACGGACGTATTTT	CASSDPTSGRTYF
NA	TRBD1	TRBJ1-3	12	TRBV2	TGTGCCGGCACAGGGGTTGGAAACACCATATATTTT	CAGTGVGNTIYF
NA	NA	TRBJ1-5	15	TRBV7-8	TGTGCCAGCAGCTTAGGACGGCCTAGCAATCAGCCCCAGCATTTT	CASSLGRPSNQPQHF
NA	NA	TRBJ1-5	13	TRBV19	TGTGCCAGTAGTACAGCAAGAGGTCAGCCCCAGCATTTT	CASSTARGQPQHF
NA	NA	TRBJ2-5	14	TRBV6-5	TGTGCCAGCAGTTTCACACAGCCGGGGGAGACCCAGTACTTC	CASSFTQPGETQYF
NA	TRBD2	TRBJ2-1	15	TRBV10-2	TGCGCCAGCAGTGACCTAGCGGCCTCCTACAATGAGCAGTTCTTC	CASSDLAASYNEQFF
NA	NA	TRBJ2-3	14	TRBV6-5	TGTGCCAGCAGTCCAGCGGCTAGCACAGATACGCAGTATTTT	CASSPAASTDTQYF
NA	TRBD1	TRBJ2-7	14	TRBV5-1	TGCGCCAGCAGCCCAGGACAGGGGATCGACGAGCAGTACTTC	CASSPGQGIDEQYF
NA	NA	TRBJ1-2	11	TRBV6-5	TGTGCCAGCAGTTACGACCGCAACACCTTCTTC	CASSYDRNTFF
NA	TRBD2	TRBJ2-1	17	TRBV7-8	TGTGCCAGCAGCTTAGGGACTAGCGGGAGTCCCTACAATGAGCAGTTCTTC	CASSLGTSGSPYNEQFF
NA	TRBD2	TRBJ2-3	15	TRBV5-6	TGTGCCAGCAGCTTTGGACGGGAGGCGTTAAATACGCAGTATTTT	CASSFGREALNTQYF
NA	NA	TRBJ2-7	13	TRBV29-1	TGCAGCGTTGCCCCCCGGGACACCTACGAGCAGTACTTC	CSVAPRDTYEQYF
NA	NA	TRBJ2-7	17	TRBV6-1	TGTGCCAGCAGTGGCCCTGCTAGCTCCCGCGGAATCTACGAGCAGTACTTC	CASSGPASSRGIYEQYF
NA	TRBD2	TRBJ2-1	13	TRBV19	TGTGCCAGTAGCGGGAGGGCCTACAATGAGCAGTTCTTC	CASSGRAYNEQFF
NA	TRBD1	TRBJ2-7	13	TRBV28	TGTGCCAGCAGTTTGTGGACAGGCTACGAGCAGTACTTC	CASSLWTGYEQYF
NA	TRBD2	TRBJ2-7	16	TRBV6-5	TGTGCCAGCAGTTATTCCAGACTAGCGGCTACCTACGAGCAGTACTTC	CASSYSRLAATYEQYF
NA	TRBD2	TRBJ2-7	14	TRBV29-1	TGCAGCGTCGATGGACTAGCGGGATCCTACGAGCAGTACTTC	CSVDGLAGSYEQYF
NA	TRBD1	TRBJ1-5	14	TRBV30	TGTGCCTGGAGCGCCGGGACAGGAAGGAAGCCCCAGCATTTT	CAWSAGTGRKPQHF
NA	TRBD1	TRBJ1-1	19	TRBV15	TGTGCCACCAGCGGAAAATACCGGGACAGGGAAGGGGGTAACACTGAAGCTTTCTTT	CATSGKYRDREGGNTEAFF
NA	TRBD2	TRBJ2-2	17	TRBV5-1	TGCGCCAGCAGCTTGCAGACTAGCGGGATAGGCACCGGGGAGCTGTTTTTT	CASSLQTSGIGTGELFF
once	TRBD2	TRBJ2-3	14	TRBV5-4	TGTGCCAGCAGCTTGGGGGAGTTTAGCGGGATAGGGAATTTT	CASSLGEFSGIGNF
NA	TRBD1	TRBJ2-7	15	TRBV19	TGTGCCAGTAGTATGGGACAGGGGGCAACCTACGAGCAGTACTTC	CASSMGQGATYEQYF
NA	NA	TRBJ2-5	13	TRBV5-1	TGCGCCAGCAGCTTTGGTCAGGGGGAGACCCAGTACTTC	CASSFGQGETQYF
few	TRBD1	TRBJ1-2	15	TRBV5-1	TGCGCCAGCAGCTTGGAAGGACAGGGGTTCGGTGGCTACACCTTC	CASSLEGQGFGGYTF
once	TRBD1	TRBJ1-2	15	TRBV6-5	TGTGCCAGCAGTCCCAGGGGGGGGAGGGCCTATGGCTACACCTTC	CASSPRGGRAYGYTF
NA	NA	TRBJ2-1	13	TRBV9	TGTGCCAGCAGCGTAGCTACGAGGGCCGAGCAGTTCTTC	CASSVATRAEQFF
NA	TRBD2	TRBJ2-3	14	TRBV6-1	TGTGCCAGCAGTGGGGTAGCGGGAGACGATACGCAGTATTTT	CASSGVAGDDTQYF
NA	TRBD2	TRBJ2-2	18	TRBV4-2	TGTGCCAGCAGCCGGGAGGGGCTAGCGGGAGTGGGGGCCGGGGAGCTGTTTTTT	CASSREGLAGVGAGELFF
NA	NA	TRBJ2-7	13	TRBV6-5	TGTGCCAGCAGTTCGGGACCCCACTACGAGCAGTACTTC	CASSSGPHYEQYF
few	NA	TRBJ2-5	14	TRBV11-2	TGTGCCAGCAGCCCCATTGGGGGCCAAGAGACCCAGTACTTC	CASSPIGGQETQYF
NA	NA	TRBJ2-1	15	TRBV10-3	TGTGCCATCAGTGAAGACGGGGGCTCCTACAATGAGCAGTTCTTC	CAISEDGGSYNEQFF
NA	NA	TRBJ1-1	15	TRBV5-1	TGCGCCAGCAGCTTGGGAGTAAGGGTGAACACTGAAGCTTTCTTT	CASSLGVRVNTEAFF
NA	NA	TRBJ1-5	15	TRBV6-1	TGTGCCAGCAGAGAGACAGGATATAGCAATCAGCCCCAGCATTTT	CASRETGYSNQPQHF
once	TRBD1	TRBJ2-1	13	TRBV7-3	TGTGCCAGCAGCTCATCCCCTGGGGGACAGCCGTTCTTC	CASSSSPGGQPFF
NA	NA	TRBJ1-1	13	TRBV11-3	TGTGCCAGCAGCTTAGAGGAGAACACTGAAGCTTTCTTT	CASSLEENTEAFF
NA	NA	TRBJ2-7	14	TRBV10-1	TGCGCCAGCAGTGATTATGGGGATGGATACGAGCAGTACTTC	CASSDYGDGYEQYF
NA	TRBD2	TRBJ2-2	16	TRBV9	TGTGCCAGCAGCGTAGCGGGAGGGGCGAACACCGGGGAGCTGTTTTTT	CASSVAGGANTGELFF
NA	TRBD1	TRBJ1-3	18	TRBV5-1	TGCGCCAGCAGCTTGGACCCTACAGGGGGCCCCACTGGAAACACCATATATTTT	CASSLDPTGGPTGNTIYF
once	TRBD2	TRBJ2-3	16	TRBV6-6	TGTGCCAGCAGCCCCTTTGCTAGCGGGGAAAGAGATACGCAGTATTTT	CASSPFASGERDTQYF